A selection of T cell receptor beta chains follows, all from one sample in a study of T cell changes during pregnancy in multiple sclerosis. The table came from immunoSEQ multiplex PCR; TCRdb's copy has only in-frame clones and leaves some out. The sample yields approximately 88,000 clones, nearly 95% seen once. This sample comprised peripheral blood, obtained in the second trimester of pregnancy. The source of these receptors is a female donor with multiple sclerosis, enrolled in a pregnancy study. Both conserved end residues are part of each CDR3. D genes are given only for firm matches. Clone size is not always given. Where it is, it says once, few, many or a class for expanded clones.

clone_size,j_call,cdr3_length,d_call,v_call,cdr3_aa,cdr3_nt
-,TRBJ2-3,15,-,TRBV9,CASSPTGTGTDTQYF,TGTGCCAGCAGCCCCACGGGAACAGGGACAGATACGCAGTATTTT
-,TRBJ1-5,14,TRBD1,TRBV28,CASRGTADNQPQHF,TGTGCCAGCAGAGGGACAGCAGACAATCAGCCCCAGCATTTT
-,TRBJ2-3,20,-,TRBV18,CASSPPNPRPGSRGTDTQYF,TGTGCCAGCTCACCTCCAAACCCCCGGCCAGGTAGCCGGGGGACAGATACGCAGTATTTT
once,TRBJ2-2,13,TRBD1,TRBV5-4,CASSYRGPGELFF,TGTGCCAGCAGCTACAGGGGGCCCGGGGAGCTGTTTTTT
-,TRBJ1-2,14,TRBD1,TRBV7-2,CASSLNQGASGYTF,TGTGCCAGCAGCTTAAATCAGGGGGCTAGCGGCTACACCTTC
-,TRBJ2-7,14,-,TRBV27,CASSLGPRSYEQYF,TGTGCCAGCAGTTTAGGTCCGCGCTCCTACGAGCAGTACTTC
-,TRBJ2-1,14,TRBD2,TRBV18,CASSPLAGEDEQFF,TGTGCCAGCTCACCACTAGCGGGAGAGGATGAGCAGTTCTTC
-,TRBJ2-1,15,TRBD1,TRBV4-1,CASSPGQGPNVEQFF,TGCGCCAGCAGCCCCGGACAGGGGCCCAACGTTGAGCAGTTCTTC
-,TRBJ2-7,16,-,TRBV6-5,CASSYLRDSLSYEQYF,TGTGCCAGCAGTTACTTGCGGGACAGCCTCTCCTACGAGCAGTACTTC
-,TRBJ2-7,15,TRBD1,TRBV28,CASTSGQRINYEQYF,TGTGCCAGCACCTCGGGACAGAGAATTAACTACGAGCAGTACTTC
-,TRBJ1-4,15,TRBD1,TRBV7-9,CASSTDRAYNEKLFF,TGTGCCAGCAGCACCGACAGGGCGTACAATGAAAAACTGTTTTTT
-,TRBJ1-2,15,-,TRBV7-9,CASSLGGGGAGGYTF,TGTGCCAGCAGCTTAGGAGGGGGAGGGGCAGGAGGCTACACCTTC
-,TRBJ2-1,13,-,TRBV19,CASSRSSYNEQFF,TGTGCCAGTAGTCGGAGCTCCTACAATGAGCAGTTCTTC
-,TRBJ2-7,15,-,TRBV27,CASSLQGNLPYEQYF,TGTGCCAGCAGTTTACAGGGTAACCTGCCATACGAGCAGTACTTC
once,TRBJ1-1,15,-,TRBV5-1,CASSLAGGPNTEAFF,TGCGCCAGCAGCTTGGCCGGGGGTCCGAACACTGAAGCTTTCTTT
-,TRBJ2-1,13,-,TRBV5-1,CASSLLEFNEQFF,TGCGCCAGCAGCTTGTTAGAATTCAATGAGCAGTTCTTC
-,TRBJ2-2,15,TRBD2,TRBV9,CASSPGTRVAGELFF,TGTGCCAGCAGCCCCGGGACTAGGGTTGCCGGGGAGCTGTTTTTT
-,TRBJ1-2,12,-,TRBV2,CASSEAAAGYTF,TGTGCCAGCAGTGAAGCGGCGGCCGGCTACACCTTC
-,TRBJ2-7,16,TRBD2,TRBV5-1,CASSSWWTSGTYEQYF,TGCGCCAGCAGCTCGTGGTGGACTAGCGGGACCTACGAGCAGTACTTC
-,TRBJ1-4,15,-,TRBV19,CASRVGRDWREKLFF,TGTGCCAGTAGAGTCGGGAGGGATTGGCGTGAAAAACTGTTTTTT
medium-sized,TRBJ1-1,16,TRBD1,TRBV6-5,CASSYSLTGAGTEAFF,TGTGCCAGCAGTTATTCCCTCACAGGGGCCGGCACTGAAGCTTTCTTT
-,TRBJ1-3,15,-,TRBV5-1,CASSPGQPTADTIYF,TGCGCCAGCAGCCCCGGACAGCCGACTGCGGACACCATATATTTT
-,TRBJ2-3,17,-,TRBV7-6,CASSFRGRGGNTDTQYF,TGTGCCAGCAGCTTTCGAGGAAGGGGTGGGAACACAGATACGCAGTATTTT
-,TRBJ2-3,16,-,TRBV5-1,CASSHRDTLVGDTQYF,TGCGCCAGCAGCCACCGGGACACGTTGGTGGGGGATACGCAGTATTTT
once,TRBJ2-1,14,-,TRBV27,CASSSQGTYNEQFF,TGTGCCAGCAGTTCCCAGGGAACCTACAATGAGCAGTTCTTC
few,TRBJ2-1,16,TRBD2,TRBV6-1,CASSVLGLAGEGEQFF,TGTGCCAGCAGTGTCTTGGGACTAGCGGGAGAGGGTGAGCAGTTCTTC
-,TRBJ1-5,16,-,TRBV28,CASSLTQGLGNQPQHF,TGTGCCAGCAGTTTAACCCAGGGGCTGGGGAATCAGCCCCAGCATTTT
few,TRBJ2-7,11,-,TRBV10-3,CAIKNVLGQYF,TGTGCCATCAAAAATGTCCTCGGGCAGTACTTC
-,TRBJ1-2,12,-,TRBV28,CASSSKLYGYTF,TGTGCCAGCAGTTCGAAACTCTATGGCTACACCTTC
-,TRBJ1-2,14,-,TRBV7-2,CASSLPGVVYGYTF,TGTGCCAGCAGCTTGCCCGGGGTAGTTTATGGCTACACCTTC
-,TRBJ2-5,13,-,TRBV4-2,CASSLGTSETQYF,TGTGCCAGCAGCCTCGGGACTTCAGAGACCCAGTACTTC
once,TRBJ1-2,16,TRBD1,TRBV11-1,CASSAGMGQGDYGYTF,TGTGCCAGCAGCGCAGGGATGGGACAGGGCGACTATGGCTACACCTTC
-,TRBJ2-3,15,TRBD2,TRBV5-6,CASSKGLAGGDTQYF,TGTGCCAGCAGCAAGGGACTAGCGGGAGGAGATACGCAGTATTTT
-,TRBJ2-7,16,TRBD2,TRBV19,CASSIGASGAAYEQYF,TGTGCCAGTAGTATAGGGGCTAGCGGGGCCGCCTACGAGCAGTACTTC
-,TRBJ2-3,15,-,TRBV4-2,CASSSAMGAADTQYF,TGTGCCAGCAGCTCGGCTATGGGAGCAGCAGATACGCAGTATTTT